A selection of T cell receptor beta chains follows, all from one sample in a study of T cells in Graves' hyperthyroidism and ophthalmopathy. MiXCR, applied by TCRdb to the multiplex PCR reads, yields one record per CDR3 protein. Counted here are 410,000 or so distinct CDR3 sequences, roughly 15% occurring once; the ten biggest clones make up about 13%. The specimen sequenced was blood. All receptors come from a man aged 18 to 35 with Graves' ophthalmopathy. Each CDR3 is given with its conserved first and last residue. A D gene is named only where the DNA matches it firmly. Clone size is stated in some rows and not others, as once, few, many or a class when expanded.

J gene | D gene | V gene | clone size | CDR3 DNA | CDR3 protein
TRBJ2-1 | . | TRBV6-1 | few | TGTGCCAGCAGTGAGACAGTAAATGAGCAGTTCTTC | CASSETVNEQFF
TRBJ1-1 | . | TRBV5-1 | many | TGCGCCAGCAGAGAACACTTGAACACTGAAGCTTTCTTT | CASREHLNTEAFF
TRBJ1-1 | . | TRBV5-1 | many | TGCGCCAGCAGCTGGGACAAGGGGGACACTGAAGCTTTCTTT | CASSWDKGDTEAFF
TRBJ2-2 | TRBD1 | TRBV11-2 | . | TGTGCCAGCAGTCCAAGGGCAGGGGGTACCGGGGAGCTGTTTTTT | CASSPRAGGTGELFF
TRBJ2-7 | . | TRBV11-3 | many | TGTGCCAGCAGCTTAGATTCGGGAACCTACGAGCAGTACTTC | CASSLDSGTYEQYF
TRBJ2-3 | . | TRBV3-1 | many | TGTGCCAGCAGCCAAGCAGGGGAAGATACGCAGTATTTT | CASSQAGEDTQYF
TRBJ2-7 | TRBD2 | TRBV7-2 | . | TGTGCCAGCAGCTTAGGTCCTAGCGGGGGGCGGGAGCAGTACTTC | CASSLGPSGGREQYF
TRBJ2-7 | TRBD1 | TRBV3-1 | many | TGTGCCAGCAGAGGACAGGGGCGCGAGCAGTACTTC | CASRGQGREQYF
TRBJ1-6 | . | TRBV30 | few | TGTGCCGCCCGGGGTCGGGGGCGCGGGAATAATTCACCCCTCCACTTT | CAARGRGRGNNSPLHF
TRBJ2-1 | . | TRBV6-1 | . | TGTGCCAGCAGTTATTTCCTTAACGGGGGCTGGTTCTTC | CASSYFLNGGWFF
TRBJ1-1 | . | TRBV5-1 | many | TGCGCCAGCAGGGGATCCATGAACACTGAAGCTTTCTTT | CASRGSMNTEAFF
TRBJ2-5 | TRBD1 | TRBV20-1 | many | TGCAGTGCTAGAGGGCCCAGGGGGCCGGCGACCCAGTACTTC | CSARGPRGPATQYF
TRBJ1-3 | . | TRBV18 | . | TGTGCCAGCTCACCCACAGGAAACTCTGGAAACACCATATATTTT | CASSPTGNSGNTIYF
TRBJ2-1 | . | TRBV12-3/TRBV12-4 | many | TGTGCCAGCACTGAGGGGAGACATGAGCAGTTCTTC | CASTEGRHEQFF
TRBJ2-3 | . | TRBV19 | . | TGTGCCAGTAGTTTTGCCCGGAGTGGTGGAGATACGCAGTATTTT | CASSFARSGGDTQYF
TRBJ2-3 | . | TRBV6-1 | . | TGTGCCAGTTCCCCCTCCGGGGATACGCAGTATTTT | CASSPSGDTQYF